Listed here are 9 T cell receptor beta chains from one sample, sequenced in a study of T cell responses to AZD1222 COVID-19 vaccine. Clones were read by immunoSEQ multiplex PCR, and TCRdb kept only the in-frame ones, dropping some. The sample includes some 120,000 clones, around 88% seen only once; the top ten take about 8.8%. This sample comprised peripheral blood, obtained on day 0 of AZD1222 vaccination. The receptors were sampled from an adult in good health.

V usage is TRBV7-3 and J usage is TRBJ1-3; 7 bases are shared with TRBD1. V lost 2 bases to trimming and J lost 4 bases; unmatched junction nucleotides: 2. The CDR3 is 14 residues long. Germline V gene data show CDR1 as SGHTA and CDR2 as FQGTGA. The CDR3 spells CASSLDRDGNTIYF. CDR3 bases: TGTGCCAGCAGCTTAGACAGGGACGGAAACACCATATATTTT. Drawing the rest from reference TRBV7-3 and TRBJ1-3, the complete variable domain is GAGVSQTPSNKVTEKGKYVELRCDPISGHTALYWYRQSLGQGPEFLIYFQGTGAADDSGLPNDRFFAVRPEGSVSTLKIQRTERGDSAVYLCASSLDRDGNTIYFGEGSWLTVV.

The genes are TRBV6-2 or TRBV6-3 and TRBJ1-6; D not resolved. This CDR3 is built from 17 residues. With 1 base removed from V and 0 bases from J, the gap between germline ends came to 10 bases. The germline CDR1 and CDR2 sequences are MNHEY and SVGEGT. The CDR3: CASSYYRLSSYNSPLHF. The CDR3 region has the DNA TGTGCCAGCAGTTACTACCGCCTCAGCTCCTATAATTCACCCCTCCACTTT.

This rearrangement joins TRBV9 to TRBJ2-2, with a tentative D call TRBD2 (5 bases). V was cut by 0 bases and J by 1 base, with 7 bases left in between. The CDR3 loop spans 15 amino acids. Germline V lookup: CDR1 SGDLS, CDR2 YYNGEE. The CDR3 protein is CASSVVGVNTGELFF. Here the CDR3 DNA reads TGTGCCAGCAGCGTAGTCGGGGTGAACACCGGGGAGCTGTTTTTT.

The chain joins TRBV19 to TRBJ2-7; the D gene is possibly TRBD2 (6 bases). The V end lost 5 bases, the J end lost 0 bases, and 8 bases lay between the germline ends. The CDR3 extends over 13 amino acids. In germline, CDR1 is LNHDA, CDR2 SQIVND (reference sequence). CDR3 sequence reads: CASSLSGSYEQYF. The CDR3 DNA is TGTGCCAGTAGTCTTAGCGGCTCCTACGAGCAGTACTTC.

The rearrangement joins TRBV6-5 to TRBJ1-2, with 8 bases that match TRBD1. The germline gives CDR1 MNHEY, CDR2 SVGAGI. CDR3 length: 14 residues. V was clipped by 2 bases and J by 8 bases; unmatched bases: 7. The CDR3: CASSYGQGAEGYTF. DNA of the CDR3: TGTGCCAGCAGTTACGGGCAGGGGGCTGAGGGCTACACCTTC.

V gene TRBV6-2 or TRBV6-3 combines with J gene TRBJ2-3; TRBD1 or TRBD2 may be the D gene (5 bases each). The ends were cut back, 4 bases at V and 11 bases at J, with 16 bases in the middle. Germline CDR1 is MNHEY and CDR2 is SVGEGT. The CDR3 consists of 13 residues. The CDR3 sequence: CASSSREGYGQYF. The CDR3 DNA is TGTGCCAGCAGTTCTAGAGAGGGGTATGGGCAGTATTTT.

This clone was seen just once. This chain uses TRBV7-2 with TRBJ2-5; D tentatively reads TRBD1 or TRBD2 (5 bases each). Per germline, CDR1 SGHTA and CDR2 FQGNSA. V was pared by 5 bases and J by 5 bases, with 12 bases between. This CDR3 is built from 13 residues. The CDR3 region is CASSARQRETQYF. In nucleotides, the CDR3 is TGTGCCAGCAGCGCTCGACAGCGGGAGACCCAGTACTTC.

The chain couples TRBV5-4 to TRBJ2-7, with 7 bases matching TRBD1. Per germline, CDR1 SGHNT and CDR2 YYREEE (reference sequence). V dropped 5 bases and J dropped 1; count of bases not matched to a gene: 9. This CDR3 has 15 amino acids. The CDR3 DNA sequence: TGTGCCAGCAGTTCAGGACAGGTTCATTCCTACGAGCAGTACTTC. Its protein is CASSSGQVHSYEQYF.

This clone was found a few times. The V call is TRBV7-2, the J call TRBJ2-7; a weak D match, TRBD1 (6 bases). Germline CDR1 and CDR2: SGHTA and FQGNSA. CDR3 size: 14 residues. Trimming pared 5 bases from V and 0 bases from J, leaving 11 bases between. The DNA for the CDR3 is TGTGCCAGCAGCACGACAGGAAGCTCCTACGAGCAGTACTTC. Encoded protein: CASSTTGSSYEQYF.